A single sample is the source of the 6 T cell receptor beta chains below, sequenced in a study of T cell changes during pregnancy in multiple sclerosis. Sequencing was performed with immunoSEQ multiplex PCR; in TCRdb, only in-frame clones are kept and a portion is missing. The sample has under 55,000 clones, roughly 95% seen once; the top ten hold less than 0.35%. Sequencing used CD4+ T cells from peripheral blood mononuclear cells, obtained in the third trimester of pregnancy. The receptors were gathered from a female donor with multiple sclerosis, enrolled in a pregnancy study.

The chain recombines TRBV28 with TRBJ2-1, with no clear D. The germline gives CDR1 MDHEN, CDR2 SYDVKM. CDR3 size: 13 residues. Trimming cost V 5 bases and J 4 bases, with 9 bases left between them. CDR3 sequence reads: CASSQSRYNEQFF. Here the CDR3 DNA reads TGTGCCAGCAGTCAATCTAGGTACAATGAGCAGTTCTTC.

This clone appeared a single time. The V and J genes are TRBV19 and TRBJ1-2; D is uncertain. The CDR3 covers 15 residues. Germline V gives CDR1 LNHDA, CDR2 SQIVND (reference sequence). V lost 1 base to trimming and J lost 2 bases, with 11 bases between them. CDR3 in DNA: TGTGCCAGTAGTATAGCGGCGGCGGAGAACTATGGCTACACCTTC. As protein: CASSIAAAENYGYTF.

CDR3 nucleotides: TGTGCCAGCTCACCACAACAGGGGGCACCAGAAAAACTGTTTTTT. Its translation is CASSPQQGAPEKLFF. The rearrangement links TRBV18 to TRBJ1-4; 9 nucleotides match TRBD1. The CDR3 spans 15 residues. V gave up 1 base and J gave up 8 bases; unmatched junction bases: 5. The germline V gene has CDR1 KGHSH and CDR2 LQKENI. Variable domain in full (rest from reference TRBV18 and TRBJ1-4): NAGVMQNPRHLVRRRGQEARLRCSPMKGHSHVYWYRQLPEEGLKFMVYLQKENIIDESGMPKERFSAEFPKEGPSILRIQQVVRGDSAAYFCASSPQQGAPEKLFFGSGTQLSVL.

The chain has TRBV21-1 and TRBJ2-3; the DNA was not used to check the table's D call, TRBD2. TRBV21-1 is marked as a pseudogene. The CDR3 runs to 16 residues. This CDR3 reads CASSSPGTSGGDTQYF. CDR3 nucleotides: TGTGCCAGCAGCAGCCCGGGGACTAGCGGGGGGGATACGCAGTATTTT.

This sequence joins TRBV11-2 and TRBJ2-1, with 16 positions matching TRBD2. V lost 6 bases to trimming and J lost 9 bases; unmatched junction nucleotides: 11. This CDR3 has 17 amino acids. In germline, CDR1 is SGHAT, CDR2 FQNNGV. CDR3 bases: TGTGCCAGCAGTTATACCGGGACTAGCGGGAGGGCCAGTGAGCAGTTCTTC. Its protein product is CASSYTGTSGRASEQFF.

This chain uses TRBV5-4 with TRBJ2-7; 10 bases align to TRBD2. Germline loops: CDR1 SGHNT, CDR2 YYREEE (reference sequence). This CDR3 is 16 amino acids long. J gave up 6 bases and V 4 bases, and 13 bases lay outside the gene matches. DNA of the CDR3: TGTGCCAGCAGCGCCGAAGATAGCGGGGGGTCCGGCGAGCAGTACTTC. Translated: CASSAEDSGGSGEQYF.